One sample yielded the 28 T cell receptor beta chains listed below, sequenced in a study of T-cell reconstitution after alpha-beta-depleted transplantation in children. The TCRbeta library was prepared with unique molecular identifiers. Each CDR3 protein is one row after TCRdb ran MiXCR on the PCR reads. The table records about 230,000 distinct CDR3 sequences, approximately 9% of them present only once. The specimen comprised PBMCs from the stem cell graft donor, sampled from the stem cell graft. The receptor set was obtained from a human donor who donated a stem cell graft to a child with acute lymphoblastic leukemia.

Ten or more counts support this clonotype. The rearrangement uses TRBV4-3 and TRBJ1-2; tentative D call: TRBD1 (5 bases). V lost 0 bases and J lost 5, with 19 bases in between. Germline assignment: CDR1 LGHNA and CDR2 YSLEER. The CDR3 length is 17 residues. The CDR3 sequence: CASSQDRLVGVVYGYTF. CDR3 bases: TGCGCCAGCAGCCAAGATCGCCTAGTGGGGGTGGTTTATGGCTACACCTTC.

The chain links TRBV10-3 to TRBJ2-1, with TRBD2 matching 15 bases. The germline V gene encodes CDR1 ENHRY and CDR2 SYGVKD. The CDR3 has 16 residues. The V gene end was trimmed by 9 bases and the J gene end by 7 bases; junction bases not matched to a gene: 10. The CDR3 sequence is CAISYGTSGGPNEQFF. The CDR3 nucleotides read TGTGCCATTTCCTACGGGACTAGCGGGGGGCCAAATGAGCAGTTCTTC.

This clonotype was seen many times. This chain joins TRBV10-1 and TRBJ1-1; D possibly corresponds to TRBD1 (5 bases). Germline CDR1 is WNHNN and CDR2 is SYGVQD (reference sequence). Trimming removed 10 bases at V and 3 bases at J, with 18 bases between. The CDR3 has 14 residues. Written as DNA, the CDR3 is TGCGCCATTCGTGACGACAGCTGGTACACTGAAGCTTTCTTT. It translates to CAIRDDSWYTEAFF.

The CDR3 here is CASSQVPGVAGELFF. For the CDR3, the DNA is TGCGCCAGCAGCCAAGTTCCGGGGGTCGCCGGGGAGCTGTTTTTT. This chain joins TRBV4-3 and TRBJ2-2, with D possibly TRBD2 on 6 matching bases. The CDR3 loop spans 15 amino acids. Trimming took off 1 base at V and 6 bases at J, with 12 bases between the two ends. Per the germline V gene, CDR1 is LGHNA and CDR2 is YSLEER.

This clonotype has a count of ten or more. This sequence joins TRBV21-1 and TRBJ1-5. TRBV21-1 is assigned pseudogene status. This CDR3 region has 16 residues. CDR3 DNA sequence: TGTGCCAGCAGCAAAGATGGCAGGGCAAAGTGTCAGCCCCAGCATTTT. Residues: CASSKDGRAKCQPQHF.

This clonotype was found once. The chain links TRBV11-2 to TRBJ2-4, with TRBD1 as a possible D gene (6 bases). Between the trimmed V and J ends, which lost 5 bases and 3 bases, there was a span of 17 bases. This CDR3 region has 16 residues. Germline lookup yields CDR1 SGHAT and CDR2 FQNNGV. The CDR3 spells CASSQVTGRGKNIQYF. In DNA, the CDR3 is TGTGCCAGCAGCCAAGTGACAGGTCGGGGCAAAAACATTCAGTACTTC.

This rearrangement joins TRBV10-3 to TRBJ1-4, with D possibly matching TRBD1 (5 bases). The CDR3 has 13 amino acids. The V gene lost 10 bases and the J gene lost 4 bases, with 13 bases spanning the gap. Germline values: CDR1 ENHRY, CDR2 SYGVKD. This CDR3 reads CATRGRGNEKLFF. As DNA, the CDR3 is TGTGCCACCAGAGGGAGGGGTAATGAAAAACTGTTTTTT.

The sample holds many counts of this clonotype. The chain carries TRBV11-2 and TRBJ2-3; D gene uncertain. Trimming cost V 1 base and J 0 bases, with 11 bases left between them. Germline CDR1 SGHAT, CDR2 FQNNGV. The CDR3 has 16 residues. The CDR3 nucleotides read TGTGCCAGCAGCTTAGGGGCGGATACTAGCACAGATACGCAGTATTTT. Residues: CASSLGADTSTDTQYF. Drawing the rest from reference TRBV11-2 and TRBJ2-3, the complete variable domain is EAGVAQSPRYKIIEKRQSVAFWCNPISGHATLYWYQQILGQGPKLLIQFQNNGVVDDSQLPKDRFSAERLKGVDSTLKIQPAKLEDSAVYLCASSLGADTSTDTQYFGPGTRLTVL.

This clonotype has more than one count but fewer than ten. The CDR3 here is CGGGGAFTDTQYF. CDR3 in DNA: TGCGGAGGCGGGGGGGCCTTCACAGATACGCAGTATTTT. The V gene is TRBV20-1, the J gene TRBJ2-3, with 9 bases identical to TRBD2. Germline CDR1 DFQATT, CDR2 SNEGSKA (reference sequence). There are 13 residues in the CDR3.

Comment on this clonotype: The junction and the germline gene differ at one end; a read error may be behind it. The chain uses TRBV5-5 and TRBJ2-3; TRBD2 aligns across 8 bases. The CDR3 length is 17 residues. Germline CDR1 SGHKS, CDR2 YYEKEE (reference sequence). The CDR3 reads CAGSFYLAGGDTDTQYF. CDR3 nucleotides: TGTGCCGGCAGCTTCTACCTAGCGGGTGGGGACACAGATACGCAGTATTTT.

This clonotype was detected many times. This rearrangement joins TRBV20-1 to TRBJ2-7, with 9 bases aligning to TRBD2. Germline loops: CDR1 DFQATT, CDR2 SNEGSKA (reference sequence). The CDR3 spans 15 residues. Trimming removed 1 base from V and 1 base from J; junction bases left unmatched: 5. This CDR3 reads CSARGWTSDSYEQYF. In DNA form, the CDR3 reads TGCAGTGCTAGAGGCTGGACTAGCGATTCCTACGAGCAGTACTTC.

V usage is TRBV18 and J usage is TRBJ2-5, with 13 bases lining up with TRBD2. V lost 4 bases, J lost 2 bases, and 7 bases stayed unmatched. In germline, CDR1 is KGHSH, CDR2 LQKENI. The CDR3 spans 17 residues. DNA for the CDR3: TGTGCCAGCTCACGCTCCACTAGCGGGGGGGCTCAAGAGACCCAGTACTTC. It is translated as CASSRSTSGGAQETQYF.

A few counts support this clonotype. J is TRBJ1-2 and V is TRBV7-2; a weak D match, TRBD1 (5 bases). The V end was cut by 1 base, the J end by 4 bases, with 13 bases between. The CDR3 has 15 residues. The germline V gene encodes CDR1 SGHTA and CDR2 FQGNSA. The CDR3 DNA follows: TGTGCCAGCAGCTTAGGGGGCAGGGCCACCTATGGCTACACCTTC. Its translation: CASSLGGRATYGYTF.

This sequence joins TRBV3-1 and TRBJ1-3, with 9 nucleotides matching TRBD1. Germline-derived CDR1 and CDR2 are LGHDT and YNNKEL (reference sequence). The ends lost 4 bases at V and 1 base at J; junction bases unmatched: 11. CDR3 length equals 18 residues. For the CDR3, the DNA is TGTGCCAGCAGCCGCGGGACAGGGCCCTCACTGTCTGGAAACACCATATATTTT. Its protein is CASSRGTGPSLSGNTIYF.

The sample holds many counts of this clonotype. This chain connects TRBV7-7 to TRBJ2-7; D may be TRBD2 (6 bases). V was trimmed by 3 bases and J by 3 bases, leaving 15 bases between them. The CDR3 totals 15 residues. Per germline, CDR1 SSHAT and CDR2 FNYEAQ (reference sequence). The CDR3, as DNA: TGTGCCAGCAGCTTTAGTTGGGGGGACGGCTACGAGCAGTACTTC. Its translation: CASSFSWGDGYEQYF.

The table lists this clonotype with many counts. This rearrangement joins TRBV7-2 to TRBJ2-1, with TRBD2 identical over 10 bases. In germline, CDR1 is SGHTA, CDR2 FQGNSA. The CDR3 extends over 15 amino acids. The ends lost 2 bases at V and 7 bases at J; junction bases unmatched: 5. The CDR3 is CASSLSGGALNEQFF. In DNA, the CDR3 is TGTGCCAGCAGCTTAAGCGGGGGGGCCTTGAATGAGCAGTTCTTC.

This clonotype was seen ten or more times. The V gene is TRBV28, the J gene TRBJ2-3; 9 nucleotides align to TRBD1. Germline CDR1 is MDHEN and CDR2 is SYDVKM. V lost 8 bases, J lost 4 bases, and 4 bases stayed unmatched. The CDR3 runs 13 residues. The CDR3 reads CASGTGIPDTQYF. Written as DNA, the CDR3 is TGTGCCAGCGGGACAGGGATACCAGATACGCAGTATTTT.

This clonotype was detected a few times. This sequence joins TRBV12-3 or TRBV12-4 and TRBJ1-4, with 8 positions matching TRBD1. This CDR3 has 15 residues. The junction had 5 bases not matched to a gene; V was cut back by 0 bases and J by 8 bases. The CDR3 nucleotides are TGTGCCAGCAGTTTAGCCCAGGACAGGGTGGAAAAACTGTTTTTT. This codes for CASSLAQDRVEKLFF.

This clonotype was seen repeatedly, ten times or more. The chain couples TRBV6-4 to TRBJ2-3; weak D call: TRBD2 (6 bases). V was cut by 5 bases and J by 0 bases, with 6 bases left in between. Germline values: CDR1 MRHNA, CDR2 SNTAGT. The CDR3 is 13 residues long. The CDR3 bases are TGTGCCAGCAGTAGCGGGAGCACAGATACGCAGTATTTT. This translates into CASSSGSTDTQYF.

This clonotype was detected many times. The J gene is TRBJ1-1, the V gene TRBV20-1; TRBD1 matches at 8 bases. In germline, CDR1 is DFQATT, CDR2 SNEGSKA (reference sequence). Trimming removed 0 bases from V and 1 base from J; junction bases left unmatched: 7. This CDR3 contains 16 residues. In DNA, the CDR3 is TGCAGTGCTAGAGATATCCAGGGGGCGGGGAACACTGAAGCTTTCTTT. Amino acid sequence: CSARDIQGAGNTEAFF.

This clonotype was seen ten or more times. J is TRBJ2-5 and V is TRBV19; D ambiguous. V was pared by 3 bases and J by 4 bases, with 15 bases between. This CDR3 region has 15 residues. Germline V lookup: CDR1 LNHDA, CDR2 SQIVND (reference sequence). The DNA of the CDR3 is TGTGCCAGTAGTATCTCAGCACACCAAGGAGAGACCCAGTACTTC. Translating it yields CASSISAHQGETQYF. Looking up the rest from reference TRBV19 and TRBJ2-5 gives the full variable domain: DGGITQSPKYLFRKEGQNVTLSCEQNLNHDAMYWYRQDPGQGLRLIYYSQIVNDFQKGDIAEGYSVSREKKESFPLTVTSAQKNPTAFYLCASSISAHQGETQYFGPGTRLLVL.

This clonotype was counted at least ten times. CDR3 coding DNA: TGTGCCAGCAGAGAATACAAACTCGGACAGGGGGTTAAACATGGCTACACCTTC. It translates to CASREYKLGQGVKHGYTF. The chain combines TRBV12-3 or TRBV12-4 with TRBJ1-2; 10 bases map to TRBD1. The CDR3 loop spans 18 amino acids. V trimming: 6 bases; J trimming: 6 bases; junction bases outside the gene matches: 19.

The V and J genes are TRBV27 and TRBJ1-1; perhaps TRBD1 as D (5 bases). The length of the CDR3 is 14 residues. Per germline, CDR1 MNHEY and CDR2 SMNVEV (reference sequence). The V end lost 5 bases, the J end lost 4 bases, and 14 bases lay between the germline ends. CDR3 region: CASSPAGDGTEAFF. Written as DNA, the CDR3 is TGTGCCAGCAGTCCGGCGGGGGACGGCACTGAAGCTTTCTTT.

The J gene is TRBJ1-3, the V gene TRBV29-1; 8 bases align to TRBD1. Unmatched junction bases numbered 5, after V lost 6 bases and J lost 4 bases. Germline CDR1 reads SQVTM; CDR2 reads ANQGSEA. This CDR3 region has 13 residues. The CDR3 DNA reads as TGCAGCGTCACCGGGACAGGAGGAAACACCATATATTTT. This encodes CSVTGTGGNTIYF.

This clonotype was seen more than once but under ten times. The gene calls are TRBV12-3 or TRBV12-4 and TRBJ2-7; perhaps D is TRBD1 or TRBD2 (5 bases each). The CDR3 is 16 residues long. V dropped 1 base and J dropped 2 bases, with 15 bases sitting between them. As DNA, the CDR3 is TGTGCCAGCAGTTTAGGCCCAGGGAGTCCCGCCTACGAGCAGTACTTC. It yields the protein CASSLGPGSPAYEQYF.

This clonotype has more than one count but fewer than ten. This chain joins TRBV30 and TRBJ2-6; D is undetermined. CDR3 length equals 15 residues. The V and J ends lost 0 bases and 4 bases respectively, with 10 bases between them. Per germline, CDR1 GTSNPN and CDR2 SVGIG (reference sequence). The CDR3 DNA follows: TGTGCCTGGAGTGTAGGCGTCTTGGGGGCCAACGTCCTGACTTTC. Amino acid sequence: CAWSVGVLGANVLTF.

This clonotype was detected ten times or more. The V call is TRBV12-3 or TRBV12-4, the J call TRBJ2-7; 7 bases are shared with TRBD1. V shed 3 bases and J 2 bases; nucleotides not matched to a gene: 1. The CDR3 contains 13 residues. CDR3 DNA: TGTGCCAGCAGTTTGAGGGGGCCCTACGAGCAGTACTTC. Residues: CASSLRGPYEQYF.

There are a few counts of this clonotype. V gene TRBV7-9 combines with J gene TRBJ1-1; D unresolved. Deletions cut 8 bases from V and 4 bases from J, with 8 bases between. Germline CDR1 is SEHNR and CDR2 is FQNEAQ (reference sequence). This CDR3 comprises 11 residues. CDR3 sequence (DNA): TGTGCCAGCCTTACTCTCACTGAAGCTTTCTTT. This encodes CASLTLTEAFF.